These 7 T cell receptor beta chains were all obtained from the same sample, sequenced in a study of identifying expanded T cells in peripheral blood. Assay used: immunoSEQ multiplex PCR; TCRdb lists only in-frame clones, some missing. The sample holds under 100,000 clones; 85% are singletons and the top ten take roughly 4%. The sample consisted of blood. These receptors all stem from a person aged 18 to 75 in good health.

V and J are TRBV7-9 and TRBJ2-1; D remains ambiguous. CDR1 is SEHNR and CDR2 is FQNEAQ in the germline V gene (reference sequence). The germline V and J ends were trimmed by 1 base and 4 bases, with 5 bases remaining between them. The CDR3 extends over 13 amino acids. CDR3 coding DNA: TGTGCCAGCAGCTTAGAACTGTACAATGAGCAGTTCTTC. Its translation is CASSLELYNEQFF.

The genes are TRBV18 and TRBJ2-5; tentative D call: TRBD2 (5 bases). CDR3 length: 12 amino acids. CDR1 is KGHSH and CDR2 is LQKENI in the germline V gene. V lost 6 bases to trimming and J lost 3 bases, with 8 bases between them. DNA of the CDR3: TGTGCCAGCTCGAGGGAGAAAGAGACCCAGTACTTC. This gives the protein CASSREKETQYF.

V gene TRBV21-1 combines with J gene TRBJ2-5; TRBD2, the table's D call, was not compared with the DNA. TRBV21-1 is flagged as a pseudogene. The CDR3 spans 17 residues. CDR3 sequence reads: CASSNGTPNGRGKTQYF. The DNA of the CDR3 is TGTGCCAGCAGCAATGGGACCCCTAACGGGAGGGGAAAGACCCAGTACTTC.

V is TRBV11-3 and J is TRBJ1-1; D call uncertain. Trimming cost V 2 bases and J 2 bases, with 12 bases left between them. The length of the CDR3 is 15 residues. Germline assignment: CDR1 SGHNT and CDR2 YENEEA. The CDR3 bases are TGTGCCAGCAGCTTATCGGGTACCGAAAACACTGAAGCTTTCTTT. Translating gives CASSLSGTENTEAFF. Looking up the rest from reference TRBV11-3 and TRBJ1-1 gives the full variable domain: EAGVVQSPRYKIIEKKQPVAFWCNPISGHNTLYWYLQNLGQGPELLIRYENEEAVDDSQLPKDRFSAERLKGVDSTLKIQPAELGDSAVYLCASSLSGTENTEAFFGQGTRLTVV.

The V call is TRBV5-6, the J call TRBJ1-3; 8 nucleotides line up with TRBD1. The length of the CDR3 is 14 residues. Germline CDR1 SGHDT, CDR2 YYEEEE. J was trimmed by 2 bases and V by 3 bases; bases with no gene match: 1. The CDR3 region is CASSSTGAGNTIYF. The CDR3 coding sequence is TGTGCCAGCAGCTCGACAGGGGCTGGAAACACCATATATTTT.

This clone showed up just once. The chain employs TRBV7-2 and TRBJ2-2; no clear D. This CDR3 contains 15 residues. In germline, CDR1 is SGHTA, CDR2 FQGNSA. V gave up 5 bases and J gave up 3 bases, with 13 bases separating them. The CDR3 sequence: CASSPQSLDTGELFF. CDR3 sequence (DNA): TGTGCCAGCAGCCCACAGAGCCTTGACACCGGGGAGCTGTTTTTT.

In nucleotides, the CDR3 is TGTGCCAGCAGCCCCTTATGGGTCTACGAGCAGTACTTC. Its protein product is CASSPLWVYEQYF. The V call is TRBV11-2, the J call TRBJ2-7; D gene uncertain. The CDR3 is 13 residues long. CDR1 is SGHAT and CDR2 is FQNNGV in the germline V gene. Trimming removed 5 bases at V and 3 bases at J, with 11 bases between.